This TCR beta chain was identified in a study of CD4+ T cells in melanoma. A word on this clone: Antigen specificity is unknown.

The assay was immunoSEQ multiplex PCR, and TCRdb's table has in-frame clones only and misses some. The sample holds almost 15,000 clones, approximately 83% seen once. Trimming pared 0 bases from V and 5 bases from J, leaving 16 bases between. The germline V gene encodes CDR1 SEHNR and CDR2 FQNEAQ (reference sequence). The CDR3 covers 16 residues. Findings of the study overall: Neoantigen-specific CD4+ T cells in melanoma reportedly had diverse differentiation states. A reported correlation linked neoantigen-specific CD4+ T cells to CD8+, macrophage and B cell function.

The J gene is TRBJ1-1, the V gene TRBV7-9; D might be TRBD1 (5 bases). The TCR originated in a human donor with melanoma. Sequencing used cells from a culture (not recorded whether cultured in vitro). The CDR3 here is CASSLAEVGGRTEAFF. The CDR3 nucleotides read TGTGCCAGCAGCTTAGCAGAGGTGGGGGGGAGGACTGAAGCTTTCTTT.